Given below is one T cell receptor (beta chain) in context. This sample stems from a study of a mutant IDH1 vaccine in newly diagnosed glioma. Study details: Averaging roughly 40 years of age, treated patients were around 60% male and approximately 38% female. It was radiotherapy, temozolomide, or both that patients received previously, with most receiving both.

CDR3 size: 17 residues. Germline V gene data show CDR1 as SGDLS and CDR2 as YYNGEE. J gave up 0 bases and V 0 bases, and 5 bases lay outside the gene matches. Time point of the sample: baseline, week 1 (first vaccination visit). Treatment of the sample: pre-vaccination baseline after standard-of-care therapy. New WHO grade 3 or 4 IDH1-mutant, ATRX-lost astrocytomas were present in all donors. Produced via immunoSEQ multiplex PCR; TCRdb's table is partial and in-frame only. Here the sample spans about 98,000 clones, 85% to 90% being singletons. Source: PBMCs, taken from a glioma patient treated with radiotherapy, temozolomide or both. The clonotype originates from a woman between 45 and 60 years old with glioma. The chain is built from TRBV9 and TRBJ2-1, with 8 positions matching TRBD2. The CDR3 nucleotides read TGTGCCAGCAGCGTAGACTCCAGCGGGAGCTCCTACAATGAGCAGTTCTTC. It yields the protein CASSVDSSGSSYNEQFF. The complete variable domain, with remaining parts taken from reference TRBV9 and TRBJ2-1, reads DSGVTQTPKHLITATGQRVTLRCSPRSGDLSVYWYQQSLDQGLQFLIQYYNGEERAKGNILERFSAQQFPDLHSELNLSSLELGDSALYFCASSVDSSGSSYNEQFFGPGTRLTVL.